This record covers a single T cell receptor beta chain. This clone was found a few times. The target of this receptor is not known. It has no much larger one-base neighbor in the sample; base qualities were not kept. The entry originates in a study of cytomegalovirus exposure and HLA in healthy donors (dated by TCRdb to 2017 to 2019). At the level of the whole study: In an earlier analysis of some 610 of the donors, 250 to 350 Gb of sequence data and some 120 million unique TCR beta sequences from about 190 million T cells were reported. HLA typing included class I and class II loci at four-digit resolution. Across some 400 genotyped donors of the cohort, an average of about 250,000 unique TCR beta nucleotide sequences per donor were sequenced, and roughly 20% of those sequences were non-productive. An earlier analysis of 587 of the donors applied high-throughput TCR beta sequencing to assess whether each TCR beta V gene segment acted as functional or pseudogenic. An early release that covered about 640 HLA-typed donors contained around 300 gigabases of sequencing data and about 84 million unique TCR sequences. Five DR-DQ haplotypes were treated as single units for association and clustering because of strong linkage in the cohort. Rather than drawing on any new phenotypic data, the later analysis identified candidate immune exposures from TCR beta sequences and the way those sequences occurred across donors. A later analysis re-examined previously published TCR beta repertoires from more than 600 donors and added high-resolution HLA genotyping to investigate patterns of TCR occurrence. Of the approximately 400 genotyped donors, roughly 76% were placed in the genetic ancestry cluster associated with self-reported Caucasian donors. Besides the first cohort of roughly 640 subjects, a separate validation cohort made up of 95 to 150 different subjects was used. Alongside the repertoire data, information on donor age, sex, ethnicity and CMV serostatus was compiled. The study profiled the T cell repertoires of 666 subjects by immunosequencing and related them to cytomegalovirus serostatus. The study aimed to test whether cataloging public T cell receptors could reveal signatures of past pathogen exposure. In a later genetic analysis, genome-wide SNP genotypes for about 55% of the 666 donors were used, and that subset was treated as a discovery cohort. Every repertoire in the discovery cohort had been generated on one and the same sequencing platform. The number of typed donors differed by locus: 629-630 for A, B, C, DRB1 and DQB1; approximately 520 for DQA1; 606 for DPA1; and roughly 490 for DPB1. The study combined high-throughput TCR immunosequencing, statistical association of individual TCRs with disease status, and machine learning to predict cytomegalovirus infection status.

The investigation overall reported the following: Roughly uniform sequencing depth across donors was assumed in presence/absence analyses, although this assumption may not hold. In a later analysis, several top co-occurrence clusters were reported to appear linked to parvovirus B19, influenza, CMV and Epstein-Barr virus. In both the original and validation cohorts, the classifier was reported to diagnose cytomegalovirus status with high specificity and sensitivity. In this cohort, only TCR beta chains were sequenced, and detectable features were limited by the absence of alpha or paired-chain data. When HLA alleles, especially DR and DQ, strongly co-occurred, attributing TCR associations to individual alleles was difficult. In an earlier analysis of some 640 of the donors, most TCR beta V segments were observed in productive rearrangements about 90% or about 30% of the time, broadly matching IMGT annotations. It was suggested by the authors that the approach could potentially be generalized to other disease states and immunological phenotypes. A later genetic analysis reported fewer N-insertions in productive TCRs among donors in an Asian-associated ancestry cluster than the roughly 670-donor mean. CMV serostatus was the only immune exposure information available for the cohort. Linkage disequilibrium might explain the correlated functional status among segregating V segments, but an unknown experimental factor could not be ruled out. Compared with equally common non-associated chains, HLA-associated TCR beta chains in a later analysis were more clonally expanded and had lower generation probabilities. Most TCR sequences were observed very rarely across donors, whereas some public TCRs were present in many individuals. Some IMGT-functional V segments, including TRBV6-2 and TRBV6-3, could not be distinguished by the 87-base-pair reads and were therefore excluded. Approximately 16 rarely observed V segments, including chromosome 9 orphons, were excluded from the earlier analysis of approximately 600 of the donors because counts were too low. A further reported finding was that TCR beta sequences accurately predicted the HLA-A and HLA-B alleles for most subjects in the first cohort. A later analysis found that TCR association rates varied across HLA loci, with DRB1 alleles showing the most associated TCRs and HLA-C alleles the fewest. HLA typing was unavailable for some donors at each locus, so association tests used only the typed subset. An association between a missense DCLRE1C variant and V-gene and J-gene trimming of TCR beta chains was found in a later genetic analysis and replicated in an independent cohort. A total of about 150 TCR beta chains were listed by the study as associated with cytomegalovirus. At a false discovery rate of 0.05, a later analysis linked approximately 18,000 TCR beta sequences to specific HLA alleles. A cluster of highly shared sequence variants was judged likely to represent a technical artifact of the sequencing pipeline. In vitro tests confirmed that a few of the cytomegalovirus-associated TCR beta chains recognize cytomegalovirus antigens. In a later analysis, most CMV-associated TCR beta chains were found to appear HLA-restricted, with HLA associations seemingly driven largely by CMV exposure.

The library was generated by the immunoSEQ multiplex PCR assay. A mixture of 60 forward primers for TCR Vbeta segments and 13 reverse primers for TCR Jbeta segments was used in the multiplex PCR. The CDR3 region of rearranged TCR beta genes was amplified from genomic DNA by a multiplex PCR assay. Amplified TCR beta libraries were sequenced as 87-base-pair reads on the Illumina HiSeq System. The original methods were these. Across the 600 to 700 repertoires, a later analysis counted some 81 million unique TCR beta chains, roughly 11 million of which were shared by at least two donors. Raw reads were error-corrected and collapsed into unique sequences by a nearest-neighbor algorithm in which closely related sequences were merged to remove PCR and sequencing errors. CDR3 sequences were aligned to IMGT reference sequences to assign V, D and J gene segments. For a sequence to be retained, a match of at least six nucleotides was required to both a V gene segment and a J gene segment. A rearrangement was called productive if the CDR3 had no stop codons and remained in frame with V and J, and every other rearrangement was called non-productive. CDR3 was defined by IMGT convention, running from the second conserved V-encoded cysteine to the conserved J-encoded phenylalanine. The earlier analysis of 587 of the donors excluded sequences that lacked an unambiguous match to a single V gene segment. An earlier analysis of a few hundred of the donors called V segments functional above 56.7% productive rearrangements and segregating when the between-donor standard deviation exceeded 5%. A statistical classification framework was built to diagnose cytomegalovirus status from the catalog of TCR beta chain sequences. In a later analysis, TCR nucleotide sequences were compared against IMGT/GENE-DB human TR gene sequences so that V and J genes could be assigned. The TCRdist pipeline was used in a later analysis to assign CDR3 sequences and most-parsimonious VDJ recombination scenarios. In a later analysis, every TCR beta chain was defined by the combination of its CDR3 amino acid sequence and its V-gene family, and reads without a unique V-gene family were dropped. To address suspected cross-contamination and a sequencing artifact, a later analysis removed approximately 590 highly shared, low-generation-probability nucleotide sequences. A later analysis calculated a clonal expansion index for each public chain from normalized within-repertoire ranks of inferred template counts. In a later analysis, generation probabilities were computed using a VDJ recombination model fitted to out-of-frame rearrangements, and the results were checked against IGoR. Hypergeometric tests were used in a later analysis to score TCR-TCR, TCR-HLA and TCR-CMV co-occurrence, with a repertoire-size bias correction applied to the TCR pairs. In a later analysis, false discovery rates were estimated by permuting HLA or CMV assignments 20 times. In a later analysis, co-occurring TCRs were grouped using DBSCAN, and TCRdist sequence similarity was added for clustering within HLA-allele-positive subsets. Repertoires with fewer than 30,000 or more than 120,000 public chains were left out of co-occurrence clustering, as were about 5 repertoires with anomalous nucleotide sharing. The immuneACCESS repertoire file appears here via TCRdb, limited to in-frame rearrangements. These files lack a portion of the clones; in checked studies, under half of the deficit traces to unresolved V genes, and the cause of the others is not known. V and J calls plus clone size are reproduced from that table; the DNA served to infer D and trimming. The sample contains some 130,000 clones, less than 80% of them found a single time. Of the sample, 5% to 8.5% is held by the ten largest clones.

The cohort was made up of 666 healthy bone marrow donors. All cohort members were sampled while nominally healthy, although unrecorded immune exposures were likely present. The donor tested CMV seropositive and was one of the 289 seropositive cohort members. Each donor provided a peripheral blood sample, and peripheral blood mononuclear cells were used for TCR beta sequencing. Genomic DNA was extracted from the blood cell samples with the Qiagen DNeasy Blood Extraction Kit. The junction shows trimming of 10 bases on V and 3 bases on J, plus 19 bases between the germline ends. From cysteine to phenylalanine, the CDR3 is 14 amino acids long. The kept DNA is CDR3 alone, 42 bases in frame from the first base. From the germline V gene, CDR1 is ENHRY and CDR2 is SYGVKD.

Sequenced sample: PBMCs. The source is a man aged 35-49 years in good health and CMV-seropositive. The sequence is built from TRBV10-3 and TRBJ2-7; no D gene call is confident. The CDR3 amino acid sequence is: CATKPTAVSYEQYF. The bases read TGTGCCACTAAGCCTACGGCGGTGAGCTACGAGCAGTACTTC.